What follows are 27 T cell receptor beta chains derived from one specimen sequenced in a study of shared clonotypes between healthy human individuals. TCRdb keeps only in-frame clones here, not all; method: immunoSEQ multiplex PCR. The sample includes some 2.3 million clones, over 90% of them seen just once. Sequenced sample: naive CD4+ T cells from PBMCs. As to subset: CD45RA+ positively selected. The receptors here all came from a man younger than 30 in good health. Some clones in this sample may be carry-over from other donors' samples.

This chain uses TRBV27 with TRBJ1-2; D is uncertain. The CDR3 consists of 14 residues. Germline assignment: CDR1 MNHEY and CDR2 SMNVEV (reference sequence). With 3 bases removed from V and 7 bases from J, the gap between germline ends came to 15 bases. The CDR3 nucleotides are TGTGCCAGCAGTTTGTCCCGGGTGTCGGGTGGCTACACCTTC. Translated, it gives CASSLSRVSGGYTF.

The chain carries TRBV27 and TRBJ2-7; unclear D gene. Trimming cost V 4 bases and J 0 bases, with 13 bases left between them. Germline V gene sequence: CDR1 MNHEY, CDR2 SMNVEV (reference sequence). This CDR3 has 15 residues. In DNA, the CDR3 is TGTGCCAGCAGTTCAACCGGGCGGAGCTCCTACGAGCAGTACTTC. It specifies CASSSTGRSSYEQYF.

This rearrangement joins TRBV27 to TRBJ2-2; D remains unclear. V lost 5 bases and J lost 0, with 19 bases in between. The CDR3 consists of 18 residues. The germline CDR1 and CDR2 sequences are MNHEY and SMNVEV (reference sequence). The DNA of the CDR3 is TGTGCCAGCAGTCTGGTGTCAATCCAACCCCCGAACACCGGGGAGCTGTTTTTT. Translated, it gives CASSLVSIQPPNTGELFF.

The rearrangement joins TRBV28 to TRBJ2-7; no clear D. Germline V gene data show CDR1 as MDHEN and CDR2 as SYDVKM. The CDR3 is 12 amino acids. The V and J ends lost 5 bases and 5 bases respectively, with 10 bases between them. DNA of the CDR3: TGTGCCAGCAGTCTAAGGAAACACGAGCAGTACTTC. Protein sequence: CASSLRKHEQYF.

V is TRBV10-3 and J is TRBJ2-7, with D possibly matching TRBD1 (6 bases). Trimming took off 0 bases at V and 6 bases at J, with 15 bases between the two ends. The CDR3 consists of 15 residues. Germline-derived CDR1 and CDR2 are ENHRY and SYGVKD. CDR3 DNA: TGTGCCATCAGTGAGTCTCGCAGGGGATCTGGCGAGCAGTACTTC. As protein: CAISESRRGSGEQYF.

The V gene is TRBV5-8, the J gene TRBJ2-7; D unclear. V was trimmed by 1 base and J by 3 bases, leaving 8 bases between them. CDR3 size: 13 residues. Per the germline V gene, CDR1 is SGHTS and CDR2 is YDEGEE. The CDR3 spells CASSLRGRYEQYF. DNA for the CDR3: TGTGCCAGCAGCTTGCGAGGTCGCTACGAGCAGTACTTC.

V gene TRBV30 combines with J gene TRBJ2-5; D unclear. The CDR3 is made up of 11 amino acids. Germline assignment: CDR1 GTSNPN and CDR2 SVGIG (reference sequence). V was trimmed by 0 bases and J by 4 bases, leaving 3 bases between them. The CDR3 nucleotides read TGTGCCTGGAGTGTAGTAGAGACCCAGTACTTC. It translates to CAWSVVETQYF.

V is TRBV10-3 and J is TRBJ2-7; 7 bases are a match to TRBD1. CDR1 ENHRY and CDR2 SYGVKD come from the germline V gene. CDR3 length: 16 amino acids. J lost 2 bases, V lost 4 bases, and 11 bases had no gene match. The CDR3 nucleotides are TGTGCCATCAGTGGTTCCCACAGGGGTTTGACCTACGAGCAGTACTTC. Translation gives CAISGSHRGLTYEQYF.

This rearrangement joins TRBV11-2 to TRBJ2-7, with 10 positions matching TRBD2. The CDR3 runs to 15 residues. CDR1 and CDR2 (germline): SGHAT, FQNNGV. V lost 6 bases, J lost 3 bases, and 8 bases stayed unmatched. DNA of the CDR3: TGTGCCAGCAGGTCACTAGCGGGACGATTCTACGAGCAGTACTTC. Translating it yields CASRSLAGRFYEQYF.

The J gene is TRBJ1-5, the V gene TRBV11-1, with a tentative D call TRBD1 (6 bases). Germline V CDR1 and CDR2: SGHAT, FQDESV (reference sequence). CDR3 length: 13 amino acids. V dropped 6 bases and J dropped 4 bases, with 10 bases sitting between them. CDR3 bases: TGTGCCAGCAGGGGGGACATTAATCAGCCCCAGCATTTT. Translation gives CASRGDINQPQHF.

In DNA form, the CDR3 reads TGCAGTGCTGAGATCGGGGGCTACACCTTC. Translating gives CSAEIGGYTF. The chain joins TRBV20-1 to TRBJ1-2; D is undetermined. This CDR3 has 10 amino acids. Deletions cut 5 bases from V and 8 bases from J, with 9 bases between. Germline values: CDR1 DFQATT, CDR2 SNEGSKA (reference sequence).

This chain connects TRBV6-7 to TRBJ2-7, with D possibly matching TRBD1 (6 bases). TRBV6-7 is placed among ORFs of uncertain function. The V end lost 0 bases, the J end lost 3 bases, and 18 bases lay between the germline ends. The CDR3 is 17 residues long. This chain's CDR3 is CASSYSPPTGHYYEQYF. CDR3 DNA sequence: TGTGCCAGCAGTTACTCTCCTCCTACGGGACACTACTACGAGCAGTACTTC.

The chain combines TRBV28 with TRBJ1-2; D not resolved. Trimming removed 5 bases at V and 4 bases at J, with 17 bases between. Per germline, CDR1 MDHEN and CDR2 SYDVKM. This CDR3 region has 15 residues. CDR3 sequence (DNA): TGTGCCAGCAGTCCCCCGTTAGCGTTCGCCTATGGCTACACCTTC. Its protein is CASSPPLAFAYGYTF.

As DNA, the CDR3 is TGTGCCAGCACACAACAGGGGGTAGGAACTGAAGCTTTCTTT. Its protein is CASTQQGVGTEAFF. This chain links TRBV2 with TRBJ1-1, with 8 bases identical to TRBD1. V lost 7 bases and J lost 5; bases outside the gene matches: 9. Germline values: CDR1 SNHLY, CDR2 FYNNEI. This CDR3 region has 14 residues.

The CDR3 sequence: CAISAAGGNQPQHF. The CDR3 DNA is TGTGCCATCAGTGCAGCAGGGGGCAATCAGCCCCAGCATTTT. This rearrangement joins TRBV10-3 to TRBJ1-5, with D possibly TRBD1 on 6 matching bases. The V end was cut by 4 bases, the J end by 2 bases, with 9 bases between. Germline values: CDR1 ENHRY, CDR2 SYGVKD. CDR3 length equals 14 residues.

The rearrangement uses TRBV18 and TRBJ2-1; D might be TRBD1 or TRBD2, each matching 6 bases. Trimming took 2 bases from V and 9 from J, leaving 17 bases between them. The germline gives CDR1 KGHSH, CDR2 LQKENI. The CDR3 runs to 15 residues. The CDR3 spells CASSPANSGAFEQFF. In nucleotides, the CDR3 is TGTGCCAGCTCACCAGCGAACTCGGGGGCATTTGAGCAGTTCTTC.

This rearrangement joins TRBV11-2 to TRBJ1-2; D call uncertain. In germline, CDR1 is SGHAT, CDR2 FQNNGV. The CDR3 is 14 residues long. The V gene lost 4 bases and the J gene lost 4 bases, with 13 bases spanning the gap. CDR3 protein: CASSSDVGRYGYTF. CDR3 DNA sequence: TGTGCCAGCAGCTCCGATGTAGGGCGCTATGGCTACACCTTC.

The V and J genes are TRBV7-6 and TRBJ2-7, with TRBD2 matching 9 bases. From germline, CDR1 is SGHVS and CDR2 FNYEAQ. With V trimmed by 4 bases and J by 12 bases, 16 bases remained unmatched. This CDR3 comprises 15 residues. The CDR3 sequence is CASSSPLSSGRVPYF. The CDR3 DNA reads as TGTGCCAGCAGCTCTCCTCTGAGTAGCGGGAGAGTTCCGTACTTC.

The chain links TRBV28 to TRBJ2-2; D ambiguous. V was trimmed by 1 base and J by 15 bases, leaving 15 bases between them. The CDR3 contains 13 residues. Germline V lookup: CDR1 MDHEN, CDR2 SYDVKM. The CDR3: CASSLLPSTRVFF. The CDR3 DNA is TGTGCCAGCAGTTTATTACCTTCTACGAGAGTGTTTTTT.

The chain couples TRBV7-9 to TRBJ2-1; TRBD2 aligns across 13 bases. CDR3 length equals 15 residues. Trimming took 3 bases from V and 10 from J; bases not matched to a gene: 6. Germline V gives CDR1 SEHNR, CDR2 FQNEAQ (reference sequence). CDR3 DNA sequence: TGTGCCAGCAGCTTGGTTGGACTAGCGGGAGTAGAGCAGTTCTTC. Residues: CASSLVGLAGVEQFF.

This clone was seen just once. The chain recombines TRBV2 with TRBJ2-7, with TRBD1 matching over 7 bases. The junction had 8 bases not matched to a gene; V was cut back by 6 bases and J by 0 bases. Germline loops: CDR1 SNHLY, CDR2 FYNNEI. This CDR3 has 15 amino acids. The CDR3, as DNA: TGTGCCAGCAGGCTAGACAGGGTGGGCTCCTACGAGCAGTACTTC. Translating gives CASRLDRVGSYEQYF. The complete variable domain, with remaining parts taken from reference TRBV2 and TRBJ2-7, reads EPEVTQTPSHQVTQMGQEVILRCVPISNHLYFYWYRQILGQKVEFLVSFYNNEISEKSEIFDDQFSVERPDGSNFTLKIRSTKLEDSAMYFCASRLDRVGSYEQYFGPGTRLTVT.

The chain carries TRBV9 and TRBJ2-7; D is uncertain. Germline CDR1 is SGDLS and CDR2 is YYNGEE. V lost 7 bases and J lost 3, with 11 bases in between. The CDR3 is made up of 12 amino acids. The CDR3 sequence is CASGRTFYEQYF. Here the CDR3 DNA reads TGTGCCAGCGGCCGGACCTTCTACGAGCAGTACTTC.

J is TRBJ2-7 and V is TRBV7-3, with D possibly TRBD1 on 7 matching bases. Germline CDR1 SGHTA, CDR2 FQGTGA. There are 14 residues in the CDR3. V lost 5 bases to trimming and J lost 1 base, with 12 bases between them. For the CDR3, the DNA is TGTGCCAGCAGCGAACAGGGGAGGTCCTACGAGCAGTACTTC. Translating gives CASSEQGRSYEQYF.

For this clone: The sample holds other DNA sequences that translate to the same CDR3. The CDR3 loop is CASSLDRAGGYTF. In DNA, the CDR3 is TGCGCCAGCAGCTTGGACAGAGCGGGTGGCTACACCTTC. The chain links TRBV5-1 to TRBJ1-2; D call uncertain. The CDR3 covers 13 residues. The germline V gene encodes CDR1 SGHRS and CDR2 YFSETQ. Trimming left V 0 bases short and J 7 bases short, with 10 bases between.

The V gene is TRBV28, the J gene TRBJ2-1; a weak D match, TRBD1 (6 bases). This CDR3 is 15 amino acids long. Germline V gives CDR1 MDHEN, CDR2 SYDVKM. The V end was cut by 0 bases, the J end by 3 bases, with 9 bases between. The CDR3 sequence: CASSLWQGNYNEQFF. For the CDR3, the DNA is TGTGCCAGCAGTTTATGGCAGGGGAACTACAATGAGCAGTTCTTC.

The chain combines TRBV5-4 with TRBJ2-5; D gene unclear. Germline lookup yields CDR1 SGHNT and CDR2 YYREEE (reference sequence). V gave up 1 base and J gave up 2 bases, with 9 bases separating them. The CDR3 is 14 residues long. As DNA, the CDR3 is TGTGCCAGCAGCTTGCGACGGCCACAAGAGACCCAGTACTTC. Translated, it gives CASSLRRPQETQYF.

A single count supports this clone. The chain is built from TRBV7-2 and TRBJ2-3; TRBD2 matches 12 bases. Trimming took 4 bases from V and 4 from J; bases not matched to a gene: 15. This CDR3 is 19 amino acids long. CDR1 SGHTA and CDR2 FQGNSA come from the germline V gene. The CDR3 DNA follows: TGTGCCAGCAGCTCGATGGGCACTAGCGGGAGGTTGCTGGCAGATACGCAGTATTTT. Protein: CASSSMGTSGRLLADTQYF.